Listed here is a single TCR beta chain. Its antigen is still unknown. This sample stems from a study of T-cell memory formation after mild COVID-19. Findings of the study overall: Some clones that responded were present in memory (sampled pre-infection), which suggests cross-reactive memory joined.

This CDR3 has 16 amino acids. The V segment lost 5 bases and the J segment 8 bases; nucleotides outside the gene matches: 14. Germline-derived CDR1 and CDR2 are LGHDT and YNNKEL (reference sequence). One entry per CDR3 protein, called by TCRdb with MiXCR from the 5' RACE reads. The sample consists of about 55,000 distinct CDR3 sequences, about a quarter of them appearing once. The sequencing sample was made of PBMCs or a T cell subset sorted from them (not recorded which). The receptor was isolated from a man aged 18 to 29 who had mild COVID-19 (a few samples of this study predate the infection). Cell type and time point are not known. This sequence joins TRBV3-1 and TRBJ2-1; 8 positions match TRBD2. CDR3 residues: CASSSSGGPLIYEQFF. CDR3 nucleotide sequence: TGTGCCAGCAGCAGTTCGGGGGGGCCCTTGATCTATGAGCAGTTCTTC.